This T cell receptor beta chain was recorded in a study of T cell responses to AZD1222 COVID-19 vaccine. Trimming cost V 1 base and J 8 bases, with 12 bases left between them. Germline lookup yields CDR1 SGHRS and CDR2 YFSETQ. This CDR3 comprises 14 residues. The assay was immunoSEQ multiplex PCR, and TCRdb's table has in-frame clones only and misses some. The table lists 110,000 to 150,000 clones, roughly 88% of them singletons, with under 9.5% in the top ten. This sample comprised peripheral blood, obtained on day 0 of AZD1222 vaccination. The chain employs TRBV5-1 and TRBJ1-4, with D unresolved. This clonotype originated in an adult in good health. CDR3 sequence reads: CASSLSAGAEKLFF. The CDR3 nucleotides are TGCGCCAGCAGCTTGTCGGCGGGAGCCGAAAAACTGTTTTTT.